This T cell receptor (beta chain) was obtained from a study of blood T cell repertoires in COVID-19. On the study more broadly: Acute and convalescent COVID-19 specimens originated in the United States, Italy and Spain.

The germline V and J ends were trimmed by 8 bases and 5 bases, with 19 bases remaining between them. CDR1 and CDR2 from the germline V gene are MNHEY and SMNVEV (reference sequence). The CDR3 runs 14 residues. Data came from immunoSEQ multiplex PCR; TCRdb stores just in-frame clones and leaves some out. Of around 40,000 clones in the sample, around nine tenths are singletons; the top ten hold approximately 4%. The chain joins TRBV27 to TRBJ2-7; possibly TRBD2 for D (6 bases). The TCR comes from a man in his forties with COVID-19, enrolled during active disease. What was sequenced was peripheral blood. The CDR3 sequence is CASPDRGSPHEQYF. As DNA, the CDR3 is TGTGCCAGCCCCGATCGGGGGAGCCCCCACGAGCAGTACTTC.